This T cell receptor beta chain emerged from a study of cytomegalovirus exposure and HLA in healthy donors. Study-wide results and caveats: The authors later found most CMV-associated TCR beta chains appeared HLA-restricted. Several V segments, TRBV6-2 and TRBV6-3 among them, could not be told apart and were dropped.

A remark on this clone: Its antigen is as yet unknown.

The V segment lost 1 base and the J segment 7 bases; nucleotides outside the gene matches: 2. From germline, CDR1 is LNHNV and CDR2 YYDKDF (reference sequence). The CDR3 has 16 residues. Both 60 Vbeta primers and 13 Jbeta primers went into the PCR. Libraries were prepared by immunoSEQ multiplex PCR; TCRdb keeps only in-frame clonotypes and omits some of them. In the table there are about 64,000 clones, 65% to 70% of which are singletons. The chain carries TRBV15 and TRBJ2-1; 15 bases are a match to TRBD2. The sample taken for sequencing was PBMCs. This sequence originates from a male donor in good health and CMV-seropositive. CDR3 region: CATSRGTSGRGNEQFF. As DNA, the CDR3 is TGTGCCACCAGCAGAGGGACTAGCGGGAGGGGGAATGAGCAGTTCTTC.